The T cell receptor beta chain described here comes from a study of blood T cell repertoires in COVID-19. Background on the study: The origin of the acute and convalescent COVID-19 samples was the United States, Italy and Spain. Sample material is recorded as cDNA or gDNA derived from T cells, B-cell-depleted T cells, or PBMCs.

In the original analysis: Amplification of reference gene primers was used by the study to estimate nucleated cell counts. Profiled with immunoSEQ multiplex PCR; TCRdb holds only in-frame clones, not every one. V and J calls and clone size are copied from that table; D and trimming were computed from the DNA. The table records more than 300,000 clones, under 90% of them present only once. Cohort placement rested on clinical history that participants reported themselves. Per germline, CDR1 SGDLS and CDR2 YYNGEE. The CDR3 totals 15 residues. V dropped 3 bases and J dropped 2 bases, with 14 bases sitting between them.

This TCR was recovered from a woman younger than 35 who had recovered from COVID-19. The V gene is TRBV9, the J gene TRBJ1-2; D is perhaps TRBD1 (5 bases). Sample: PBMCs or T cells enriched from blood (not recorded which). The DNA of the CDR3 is TGTGCCAGCAGCGGGGGCAGGGAATTAAACTATGGCTACACCTTC. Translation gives CASSGGRELNYGYTF.